Presented here are 10 T cell receptor beta chains from one specimen sequenced in a study of OX40 agonist ivuxolimab in advanced cancers. Produced via immunoSEQ multiplex PCR; TCRdb's table is partial and in-frame only. The sample lists more than 10,000 clones; 84% were seen once. This specimen consisted of CD4+ or CD8+ T cells sorted from blood, obtained in a trial of the OX40 agonist ivuxolimab. These receptors were taken from an adult with an advanced solid tumor such as melanoma, head and neck, liver or kidney cancer.

Here the CDR3 DNA reads TGTGCCAGTAGTATTCCCGGGGGCTCCTACGAGCAGTACTTC. It is translated as CASSIPGGSYEQYF. The chain couples TRBV19 to TRBJ2-7; tentative D call: TRBD2 (6 bases). The germline V gene has CDR1 LNHDA and CDR2 SQIVND (reference sequence). The CDR3 extends over 14 amino acids. V lost 3 bases and J lost 0, with 9 bases in between.

The chain is built from TRBV6-5 and TRBJ1-1; D is possibly TRBD1 (6 bases). V was shortened by 5 bases and J by 8 bases, with 12 bases between the two germline ends. The germline V gene has CDR1 MNHEY and CDR2 SVGAGI. This CDR3 has 12 residues. CDR3 residues: CASSLQGSEAFF. The CDR3 DNA follows: TGTGCCAGCAGTCTACAGGGTTCCGAAGCTTTCTTT.

The chain has TRBV5-4 and TRBJ2-1; 7 positions match TRBD2. The CDR3 loop spans 17 amino acids. Looked up from germline, CDR1 is SGHNT and CDR2 is YYREEE (reference sequence). V was clipped by 4 bases and J by 0 bases; unmatched bases: 10. The CDR3 spells CASSPLGLAASYNEQFF. In nucleotides, the CDR3 is TGTGCCAGCAGCCCTCTAGGGCTAGCGGCCTCCTACAATGAGCAGTTCTTC.

The V gene is TRBV19, the J gene TRBJ2-1, with 7 bases that match TRBD2. J gave up 13 bases and V 6 bases, and 6 bases lay outside the gene matches. This CDR3 is 11 amino acids long. Germline values: CDR1 LNHDA, CDR2 SQIVND (reference sequence). The CDR3 sequence: CASRSGKEQFF. DNA of the CDR3: TGTGCCAGTAGGAGCGGGAAGGAACAGTTCTTC.

The chain employs TRBV27 and TRBJ2-5; TRBD2 agrees at 12 bases. Germline CDR1 is MNHEY and CDR2 is SMNVEV (reference sequence). The V and J ends lost 5 bases and 2 bases, in that order; junction bases with no gene match: 3. The CDR3 consists of 15 residues. The CDR3 sequence is CASSAGLAGQETQYF. The DNA for the CDR3 is TGTGCCAGCAGTGCCGGACTAGCGGGACAAGAGACCCAGTACTTC.

V usage is TRBV27 and J usage is TRBJ2-7; D not resolved. Germline V CDR1 and CDR2: MNHEY, SMNVEV (reference sequence). The V gene lost 3 bases and the J gene lost 2 bases, with 8 bases spanning the gap. There are 13 residues in the CDR3. The DNA for the CDR3 is TGTGCCAGCAGTTTGGGCAGAGCCTACGAGCAGTACTTC. The encoded protein is CASSLGRAYEQYF.

The chain links TRBV19 to TRBJ1-2; no reliable D call. The length of the CDR3 is 15 residues. Trimming shortened V by 7 bases and J by 1 base, and 16 bases separated the two germline ends. CDR1 and CDR2 from the germline V gene are LNHDA and SQIVND (reference sequence). The CDR3 DNA follows: TGTGCCAGTACCAGTATAGGAACTCGTAACTATGGCTACACCTTC. Amino acid sequence: CASTSIGTRNYGYTF.

By sample fraction, this clone is medium-sized. V usage is TRBV4-1 and J usage is TRBJ2-7; TRBD2 matches at 7 bases. V lost 0 bases to trimming and J lost 0 bases; unmatched junction nucleotides: 5. The CDR3 loop spans 16 amino acids. Germline assignment: CDR1 MGHRA and CDR2 YSYEKL. The CDR3 loop is CASSQDWPGGSYEQYF. CDR3 nucleotides: TGCGCCAGCAGCCAAGATTGGCCGGGGGGCTCCTACGAGCAGTACTTC.

The chain uses TRBV18 and TRBJ2-1; 7 bases are a match to TRBD1. Germline V gene lookup returns CDR1 KGHSH and CDR2 LQKENI. The CDR3 loop spans 15 amino acids. J was trimmed by 1 base and V by 2 bases; bases with no gene match: 2. DNA for the CDR3: TGTGCCAGCTCACCATGGGACAGTTCCTACAATGAGCAGTTCTTC. Protein product: CASSPWDSSYNEQFF.

The chain employs TRBV9 and TRBJ1-2; 8 bases align to TRBD1. Per the germline V gene, CDR1 is SGDLS and CDR2 is YYNGEE. V lost 1 base and J lost 5; bases outside the gene matches: 7. This CDR3 region has 15 residues. The CDR3 reads CASSVSQGASYGYTF. In nucleotides, the CDR3 is TGTGCCAGCAGCGTATCTCAGGGGGCTAGTTATGGCTACACCTTC.